The 16 T cell receptor beta chains below were found in one sample sequenced in a study of cytomegalovirus exposure and HLA in healthy donors. It was with 60 Vbeta and 13 Jbeta primers that the PCR ran. Here immunoSEQ multiplex PCR was the method, and the copy in TCRdb shows in-frame clones only, minus some. The profile shows approximately 150,000 clones, around two thirds of them singletons. The source material was PBMCs. The receptors come from a young man in good health and CMV-seropositive.

The DNA of the CDR3 is TGTGCCAGCAGTTCATTACCGTTCGGGTACGAGCAGTACTTC. It is translated as CASSSLPFGYEQYF. The rearrangement uses TRBV27 and TRBJ2-7; D ambiguous. The CDR3 has 14 residues. In germline, CDR1 is MNHEY, CDR2 SMNVEV (reference sequence). The ends were cut back, 4 bases at V and 4 bases at J, with 14 bases in the middle.

This rearrangement joins TRBV28 to TRBJ2-1, with D tentatively TRBD2 (6 bases). CDR1 is MDHEN and CDR2 is SYDVKM in the germline V gene. The CDR3 consists of 13 residues. V dropped 6 bases and J dropped 12 bases, with 18 bases sitting between them. The CDR3 bases are TGTGCCAGCAGGACTAGTTCCGCGTTGAGGCAGTTCTTC. This codes for CASRTSSALRQFF.

This clone was counted only a few times. V usage is TRBV9 and J usage is TRBJ1-1; D gene unclear. This CDR3 comprises 14 residues. Germline values: CDR1 SGDLS, CDR2 YYNGEE. V lost 2 bases and J 0 bases, leaving 8 bases between the germline ends. The DNA of the CDR3 is TGTGCCAGCAGCGTTTATGTATTGAACACTGAAGCTTTCTTT. Translating gives CASSVYVLNTEAFF.

The chain combines TRBV9 with TRBJ2-1, with 10 bases aligning to TRBD2. Germline values: CDR1 SGDLS, CDR2 YYNGEE. The CDR3 is 16 residues long. Losses at the gene ends were 0 bases for V and 7 bases for J; bases not matched to a gene: 7. CDR3 amino acids: CASSVEGTSVLNEQFF. The CDR3 nucleotides read TGTGCCAGCAGCGTAGAAGGGACTAGCGTTTTAAATGAGCAGTTCTTC. Full variable domain (remainder filled in from reference TRBV9 and TRBJ2-1): DSGVTQTPKHLITATGQRVTLRCSPRSGDLSVYWYQQSLDQGLQFLIQYYNGEERAKGNILERFSAQQFPDLHSELNLSSLELGDSALYFCASSVEGTSVLNEQFFGPGTRLTVL.

The chain has TRBV7-3 and TRBJ2-1, with 9 nucleotides matching TRBD1. The CDR3 contains 15 residues. Germline loops: CDR1 SGHTA, CDR2 FQGTGA. Unmatched junction bases numbered 3, after V lost 5 bases and J lost 1 base. The CDR3 bases are TGTGCCAGCAGCCCCGACAGGGGGTCCTACAATGAGCAGTTCTTC. This translates into CASSPDRGSYNEQFF.

This rearrangement joins TRBV7-2 to TRBJ1-2, with a possible D match to TRBD1 (6 bases). The V end lost 5 bases, the J end lost 3 bases, and 16 bases lay between the germline ends. CDR3 length: 15 residues. Germline values: CDR1 SGHTA, CDR2 FQGNSA. For the CDR3, the DNA is TGTGCCAGCAGCCCATACAGGGACCCCCACTATGGCTACACCTTC. Translating gives CASSPYRDPHYGYTF.

The chain joins TRBV28 to TRBJ2-5; 8 nucleotides align to TRBD2. The J call is doubtful: the DNA matches TRBJ2-7 better. CDR3 size: 19 residues. Germline V gives CDR1 MDHEN, CDR2 SYDVKM. The CDR3 nucleotides read TGTGCCAGCAGTTCCTTACTAGCGGATCCTTCCTACCCTACCTACGAGCAGTACTTC. This codes for CASSSLLADPSYPTYEQYF.

This clone appeared a single time. This rearrangement joins TRBV6-5 to TRBJ1-2, with 9 positions matching TRBD1. J gave up 3 bases and V 10 bases, and 9 bases lay outside the gene matches. The CDR3 is 14 amino acids. The germline gives CDR1 MNHEY, CDR2 SVGAGI. CDR3 nucleotide sequence: TGTGCCACTTACGACACAGGGGGCGACTATGGCTACACCTTC. Residues: CATYDTGGDYGYTF.

This clone was detected once. CDR3 region: CATSLGQGSNYGYTF. Here the CDR3 DNA reads TGTGCCACCAGCTTGGGACAGGGGAGCAACTATGGCTACACCTTC. The chain is built from TRBV15 and TRBJ1-2, with 10 bases aligning to TRBD1. Germline trimming cut 5 bases from V and 2 bases from J; bases unmatched to any gene: 5. Germline CDR1 LNHNV, CDR2 YYDKDF (reference sequence). The CDR3 contains 15 residues.

In its sample, this clone was seen a few times. This rearrangement joins TRBV7-6 to TRBJ1-5, with D possibly matching TRBD1 (6 bases). Trimming shortened V by 5 bases and J by 11 bases, and 19 bases separated the two germline ends. Germline CDR1 is SGHVS and CDR2 is FNYEAQ. The CDR3 length is 14 residues. The CDR3 DNA reads as TGTGCCAGCAGCCCGACGACAGGTCTGGAGACCCAGCATTTT. Protein sequence: CASSPTTGLETQHF.

The V call is TRBV29-1, the J call TRBJ2-7; TRBD1 matches at 8 bases. J lost 1 base, V lost 7 bases, and 12 bases had no gene match. This CDR3 comprises 15 residues. The germline CDR1 and CDR2 sequences are SQVTM and ANQGSEA. In DNA, the CDR3 is TGCAGCGGTGCATCCCCTAGGACAGGGTCCTACGAGCAGTACTTC. Amino acids: CSGASPRTGSYEQYF.

This clone was recorded only once. The chain employs TRBV7-6 and TRBJ2-5, with D possibly TRBD2 on 5 matching bases. The V gene lost 1 base and the J gene lost 5 bases, with 8 bases spanning the gap. Per the germline V gene, CDR1 is SGHVS and CDR2 is FNYEAQ. This CDR3 comprises 13 residues. CDR3 protein: CASSLGESETQYF. Written as DNA, the CDR3 is TGTGCCAGCAGCTTAGGGGAGTCGGAGACCCAGTACTTC.

The genes are TRBV7-2 and TRBJ2-3; D remains unclear. Germline V gene lookup returns CDR1 SGHTA and CDR2 FQGNSA. The CDR3 has 13 amino acids. Trimming took off 5 bases at V and 0 bases at J, with 6 bases between the two ends. CDR3: CASSISSTDTQYF. For the CDR3, the DNA is TGTGCCAGCAGCATATCTAGCACAGATACGCAGTATTTT.

The chain has TRBV27 and TRBJ2-2, with D hard to call. The CDR3 has 12 residues. Germline V lookup: CDR1 MNHEY, CDR2 SMNVEV (reference sequence). Trimming cost V 4 bases and J 3 bases, with 3 bases left between them. The CDR3 reads CASSWHTGELFF. The CDR3 DNA sequence: TGTGCCAGCAGTTGGCACACCGGGGAGCTGTTTTTT.

This sequence joins TRBV2 and TRBJ2-7; 11 nucleotides match TRBD1. Germline lookup yields CDR1 SNHLY and CDR2 FYNNEI. This CDR3 contains 18 residues. J gave up 3 bases and V 9 bases, and 19 bases lay outside the gene matches. This CDR3 reads CASTLQGQGGLVGYEQYF. In DNA form, the CDR3 reads TGTGCCAGTACTCTCCAGGGACAGGGGGGACTAGTCGGCTACGAGCAGTACTTC.

The rearrangement uses TRBV21-1 and TRBJ2-7; TRBD2 is the table's D call and was not checked against the DNA. TRBV21-1 is a pseudogene. This CDR3 spans 14 amino acids. The CDR3 coding sequence is TGTGCCAGCAGCCACGGACTAGATTCGAACGAGCAGTACTTC. It is translated as CASSHGLDSNEQYF.